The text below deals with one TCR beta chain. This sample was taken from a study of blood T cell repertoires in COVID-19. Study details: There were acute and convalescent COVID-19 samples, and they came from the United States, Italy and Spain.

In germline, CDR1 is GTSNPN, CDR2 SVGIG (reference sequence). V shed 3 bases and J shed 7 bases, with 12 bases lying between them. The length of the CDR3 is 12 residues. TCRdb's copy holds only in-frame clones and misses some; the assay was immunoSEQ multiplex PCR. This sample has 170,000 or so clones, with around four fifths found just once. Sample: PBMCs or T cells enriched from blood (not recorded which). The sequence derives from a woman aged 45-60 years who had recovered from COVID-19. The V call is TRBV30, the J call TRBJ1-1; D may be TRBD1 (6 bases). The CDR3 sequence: CAWRYGTLEAFF. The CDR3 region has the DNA TGTGCCTGGAGATATGGGACACTTGAAGCTTTCTTT. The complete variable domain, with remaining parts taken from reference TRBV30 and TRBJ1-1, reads SQTIHQWPATLVQPVGSPLSLECTVEGTSNPNLYWYRQAAGRGLQLLFYSVGIGQISSEVPQNLSASRPQDRQFILSSKKLLLSDSGFYLCAWRYGTLEAFFGQGTRLTVV.